The sequence of this TCR beta chain was determined in a study of T cell repertoires in cytomegalovirus infection. Study information: Public TCR beta signatures were indicative of both CMV infection and a matching HLA type.

TCRdb called the reads again in MiXCR, with one record for every CDR3 protein. This table has approximately 170,000 distinct CDR3 sequences, 17% appearing once. On this clonotype: Its target is unknown.

Study-wide points: Dominant in the ex vivo response were TCR beta clonotypes restricted by HLA-C and specific for CMV. Pooled public TCR beta family frequency picked out CMV carriers with the relevant HLA.

The CDR3 length is 11 residues. Germline V gene lookup returns CDR1 SEHNR and CDR2 FQNEAQ (reference sequence). Trimming removed 5 bases from V and 11 bases from J; junction bases left unmatched: 4. This chain links TRBV7-9 with TRBJ1-1; 8 bases are a match to TRBD1. The clonotype originates from a human donor in good health (CMV status not recorded). Some clones in this sample may be carry-over from other donors' samples. Sequenced sample: CD8+ T cells from PBMCs. This CDR3 reads CASSPDREAFF. The CDR3 DNA reads TGTGCCAGCAGCCCGGACAGGGAGGCTTTCTTT.